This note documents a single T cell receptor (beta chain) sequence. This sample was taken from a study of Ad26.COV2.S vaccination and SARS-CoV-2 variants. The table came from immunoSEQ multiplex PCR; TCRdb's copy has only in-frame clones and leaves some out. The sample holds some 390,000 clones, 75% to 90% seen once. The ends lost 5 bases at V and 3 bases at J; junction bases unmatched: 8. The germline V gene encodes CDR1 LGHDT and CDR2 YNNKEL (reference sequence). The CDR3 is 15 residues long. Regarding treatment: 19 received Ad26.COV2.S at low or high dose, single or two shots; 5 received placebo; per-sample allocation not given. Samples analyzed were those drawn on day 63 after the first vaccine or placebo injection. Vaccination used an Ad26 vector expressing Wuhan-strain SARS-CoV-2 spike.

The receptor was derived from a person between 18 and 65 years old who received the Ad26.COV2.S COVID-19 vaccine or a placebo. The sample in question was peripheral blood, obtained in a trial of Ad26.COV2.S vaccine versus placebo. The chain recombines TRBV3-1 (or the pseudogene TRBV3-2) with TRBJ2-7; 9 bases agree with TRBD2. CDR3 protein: CASSKTGTSHYEQYF. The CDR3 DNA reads TGTGCCAGCAGCAAGACCGGGACTAGCCACTACGAGCAGTACTTC.